These 29 T cell receptor beta chains originate from one sample sequenced in a study of blood T cell repertoires in COVID-19. The table came from immunoSEQ multiplex PCR; TCRdb's copy has only in-frame clones and leaves some out. The sample records about 64,000 clones, roughly 70% being singletons. Sequenced material: PBMCs or T cells enriched from blood (not recorded which). The receptors stem from a woman in her sixties or seventies who had been exposed to COVID-19.

The chain recombines TRBV27 with TRBJ1-1, with TRBD1 identical over 7 bases. J gave up 1 base and V 5 bases, and 7 bases lay outside the gene matches. The CDR3 spans 15 residues. Germline CDR1 reads MNHEY; CDR2 reads SMNVEV (reference sequence). The CDR3 sequence is CASSTTGWANTEAFF. The CDR3 bases are TGTGCCAGCAGTACGACAGGGTGGGCGAACACTGAAGCTTTCTTT.

In this sample, this clone turned up once. The rearrangement joins TRBV21-1 to TRBJ2-1; TRBD1 reflects the table's D call only, with no check against the DNA. TRBV21-1 corresponds to a pseudogene. This CDR3 is built from 16 residues. CDR3 bases: TGTGCCAGCAGCCATGCCGACAGGGACTCCTACAATGAGCAGTTCTTC. Encoded protein: CASSHADRDSYNEQFF.

The chain joins TRBV24-1 to TRBJ2-4; TRBD1 might be the D (6 bases). The CDR3 loop spans 15 amino acids. With 9 bases removed from V and 7 bases from J, the gap between germline ends came to 21 bases. Germline-derived CDR1 and CDR2 are KGHDR and SFDVKD. The CDR3 reads CATPKQGSNLNIQYF. CDR3 nucleotide sequence: TGTGCCACCCCCAAACAGGGTTCGAACCTTAACATTCAGTACTTC.

The rearrangement uses TRBV28 and TRBJ1-5; the match to TRBD1 covers 12 bases. The CDR3 runs to 21 residues. Losses at the gene ends were 5 bases for V and 0 bases for J; bases not matched to a gene: 17. In germline, CDR1 is MDHEN, CDR2 SYDVKM. Here the CDR3 reads CASSAVGTGGGMGYSNQPQHF. CDR3 bases: TGTGCCAGCAGTGCTGTAGGGACAGGGGGCGGAATGGGGTATAGCAATCAGCCCCAGCATTTT.

The CDR3 nucleotides read TGTGCCAGCAGCGCAAATAATAGGGGGGAGCAGTACTTC. This translates into CASSANNRGEQYF. This rearrangement joins TRBV9 to TRBJ2-7, with a possible D match to TRBD1 (6 bases). This CDR3 contains 13 residues. The germline V gene encodes CDR1 SGDLS and CDR2 YYNGEE. Trimming shortened V by 3 bases and J by 7 bases, and 14 bases separated the two germline ends.

V is TRBV27 and J is TRBJ2-5; D not resolved. CDR1 is MNHEY and CDR2 is SMNVEV in the germline V gene (reference sequence). There are 15 residues in the CDR3. Trimming removed 7 bases from V and 5 bases from J, with 20 bases in between. The CDR3 region has the DNA TGTGCCAGCACCGACCAGCCCCGGCGGTATGAGACCCAGTACTTC. Residues: CASTDQPRRYETQYF.

This clone was detected only a few times. The chain has TRBV7-6 and TRBJ2-5; D is possibly TRBD1 (5 bases). Trimming left V 5 bases short and J 3 bases short, with 13 bases between. Looked up from germline, CDR1 is SGHVS and CDR2 is FNYEAQ. This CDR3 region has 14 residues. As DNA, the CDR3 is TGTGCCAGCAGCAGAAACACAGGAGAAGAGACCCAGTACTTC. It is translated as CASSRNTGEETQYF.

The gene calls are TRBV11-2 and TRBJ1-1; 7 bases match TRBD1. Losses at the gene ends were 3 bases for V and 4 bases for J; bases not matched to a gene: 2. The CDR3 is made up of 13 amino acids. CDR1 and CDR2 from the germline V gene are SGHAT and FQNNGV. CDR3 DNA sequence: TGTGCCAGCAGCTTGTCAGGGGGCACTGAAGCTTTCTTT. The encoded protein is CASSLSGGTEAFF.

The J gene is TRBJ1-4, the V gene TRBV5-4; D perhaps matches TRBD1 (5 bases). V was clipped by 4 bases and J by 4 bases, with 11 bases between them. There are 14 residues in the CDR3. Germline CDR1 reads SGHNT; CDR2 reads YYREEE (reference sequence). The CDR3 region has the DNA TGTGCCAGCAGCCGGGGACTGAATAATGAAAAACTGTTTTTT. It yields the protein CASSRGLNNEKLFF. The full variable domain, rest sourced from reference TRBV5-4 and TRBJ1-4, is ETGVTQSPTHLIKTRGQQVTLRCSSQSGHNTVSWYQQALGQGPQFIFQYYREEENGRGNFPPRFSGLQFPNYSSELNVNALELDDSALYLCASSRGLNNEKLFFGSGTQLSVL.

The rearrangement uses TRBV7-3 and TRBJ2-6; tentative D call: TRBD1 (5 bases). V shed 7 bases and J shed 0 bases, with 10 bases lying between them. Germline V CDR1 and CDR2: SGHTA, FQGTGA. This CDR3 contains 15 residues. CDR3 in amino acids: CASTPTVSGANVLTF. The DNA for the CDR3 is TGTGCCAGCACACCGACAGTCTCTGGGGCCAACGTCCTGACTTTC.

The gene calls are TRBV9 and TRBJ2-7; D remains ambiguous. CDR1 is SGDLS and CDR2 is YYNGEE in the germline V gene. V dropped 0 bases and J dropped 4 bases, with 14 bases sitting between them. The CDR3 extends over 15 amino acids. CDR3 DNA: TGTGCCAGCAGCGTAGTTCTCTCTCAGGTTTACGAGCAGTACTTC. Protein sequence: CASSVVLSQVYEQYF.

This clone came up once. V gene TRBV7-6 combines with J gene TRBJ2-1; perhaps TRBD2 as D (5 bases). V was clipped by 1 base and J by 6 bases, with 7 bases between them. CDR3 length: 13 residues. Germline CDR1 is SGHVS and CDR2 is FNYEAQ. CDR3 amino acids: CASSLDSVNEQFF. Written as DNA, the CDR3 is TGTGCCAGCAGCTTAGATAGCGTCAATGAGCAGTTCTTC.

The CDR3 loop reads CASSSAGVGTGELFF. The CDR3 coding sequence is TGTGCCAGCAGCTCAGCGGGAGTTGGCACCGGGGAGCTGTTTTTT. The chain carries TRBV5-4 and TRBJ2-2; TRBD2 matches at 8 bases. The CDR3 is 15 residues long. Germline V lookup: CDR1 SGHNT, CDR2 YYREEE (reference sequence). Germline trimming cut 3 bases from V and 4 bases from J; bases unmatched to any gene: 5.

V is TRBV11-2 and J is TRBJ1-2; weak D call: TRBD1 (6 bases). Per germline, CDR1 SGHAT and CDR2 FQNNGV. V was trimmed by 5 bases and J by 6 bases, leaving 13 bases between them. The CDR3 consists of 13 residues. The CDR3 DNA reads as TGTGCCAGCAGCCTTATCAACAGGGATGGCTACACCTTC. It codes for CASSLINRDGYTF.

V gene TRBV28 combines with J gene TRBJ2-5, with D possibly matching TRBD1 (8 bases). The CDR3 is 14 amino acids. Per germline, CDR1 MDHEN and CDR2 SYDVKM. V was shortened by 7 bases and J by 5 bases, with 17 bases between the two germline ends. CDR3 in amino acids: CASNPHRGGETQYF. Written as DNA, the CDR3 is TGTGCCAGCAATCCCCACAGGGGGGGGGAGACCCAGTACTTC.

The chain combines TRBV30 with TRBJ2-5; 9 bases fit TRBD2. Germline CDR1 reads GTSNPN; CDR2 reads SVGIG (reference sequence). This CDR3 contains 13 residues. The trim removed 3 bases at V and 9 bases at J, leaving 8 bases unmatched. CDR3 loop: CAWSRSGGPSQYF. CDR3 bases: TGTGCCTGGAGCAGGAGCGGGGGGCCCTCCCAGTACTTC.

The sample holds one count of this clone. The chain recombines TRBV11-2 with TRBJ1-3; the match to TRBD1 covers 10 bases. Per germline, CDR1 SGHAT and CDR2 FQNNGV. J lost 9 bases, V lost 1 base, and 9 bases had no gene match. This CDR3 is built from 16 residues. CDR3 in DNA: TGTGCCAGCAGCTTAGGGGACAGGGGAAACCGTGCCACCATATATTTT. This gives the protein CASSLGDRGNRATIYF. Full variable domain (missing parts from reference TRBV11-2 and TRBJ1-3): EAGVAQSPRYKIIEKRQSVAFWCNPISGHATLYWYQQILGQGPKLLIQFQNNGVVDDSQLPKDRFSAERLKGVDSTLKIQPAKLEDSAVYLCASSLGDRGNRATIYFGEGSWLTVV.

This clone was detected ten times or more. The rearrangement uses TRBV18 and TRBJ1-1; no definite D call. Between the trimmed V and J ends, which lost 0 bases and 3 bases, there was a span of 11 bases. The CDR3 has 15 amino acids. Germline CDR1 and CDR2: KGHSH and LQKENI. CDR3 sequence reads: CASSPPKGGHTEAFF. DNA for the CDR3: TGTGCCAGCTCACCACCAAAGGGAGGGCACACTGAAGCTTTCTTT.

Ten or more counts support this clone. The chain joins TRBV11-2 to TRBJ2-1; D unresolved. CDR1 and CDR2 (germline): SGHAT, FQNNGV. The CDR3 sequence is 15 residues long. Trimming shortened V by 5 bases and J by 1 base, and 12 bases separated the two germline ends. This CDR3 is CASSLQAGSYNEQFF. CDR3 in DNA: TGTGCCAGCAGCCTGCAGGCAGGATCCTACAATGAGCAGTTCTTC.

This clone was seen only once. The chain uses TRBV20-1 and TRBJ1-1, with a possible D match to TRBD1 (6 bases). Germline CDR1 and CDR2: DFQATT and SNEGSKA (reference sequence). The CDR3 spans 11 residues. V lost 2 bases and J lost 6, with 7 bases in between. The DNA of the CDR3 is TGCAGTGCTAGACGACAGGCTGAAGCTTTCTTT. Translated, it gives CSARRQAEAFF.

This chain links TRBV19 with TRBJ1-4; D uncertain. CDR1 and CDR2 (germline): LNHDA, SQIVND (reference sequence). The CDR3 length is 19 residues. V lost 4 bases and J 3 bases, leaving 24 bases between the germline ends. CDR3 nucleotides: TGTGCCAGTAGTAAAGGATCGCGGCGAAGCGGCGTAGCTAATGAAAAACTGTTTTTT. It is translated as CASSKGSRRSGVANEKLFF.

As to this clone: This same CDR3 is encoded by further DNA sequences in the sample. The gene calls are TRBV4-2 and TRBJ1-2, with 7 bases fitting TRBD1. CDR3 size: 14 residues. Per the germline V gene, CDR1 is LGHNA and CDR2 is YNFKEQ. V trimming: 2 bases; J trimming: 8 bases; junction bases outside the gene matches: 8. CDR3 protein: CASSQPDREGGYTF. CDR3 bases: TGTGCCAGCAGCCAACCAGACAGGGAAGGGGGCTACACCTTC.

CDR3: CAISESDRGYGYTF. The CDR3 DNA sequence: TGTGCCATCAGTGAGTCGGACAGGGGTTATGGCTACACCTTC. The genes are TRBV10-3 and TRBJ1-2, with 9 bases fitting TRBD1. Germline-derived CDR1 and CDR2 are ENHRY and SYGVKD. This CDR3 comprises 14 residues. J was trimmed by 5 bases and V by 0 bases; bases with no gene match: 1.

Ten or more counts support this clone. This rearrangement joins TRBV19 to TRBJ1-2; D gene uncertain. CDR1 LNHDA and CDR2 SQIVND come from the germline V gene (reference sequence). CDR3 size: 16 residues. Trimming stripped 5 bases from V and 3 bases from J, with 19 bases between. In DNA, the CDR3 is TGTGCCAGTAGTCCCCCCGAGGGATCTCTATACTATGGCTACACCTTC. Protein: CASSPPEGSLYYGYTF.

This chain joins TRBV19 and TRBJ2-2, with TRBD1 matching over 9 bases. Trimming cost V 1 base and J 4 bases; bases outside gene matches: 4. The CDR3 runs to 16 residues. Per the germline V gene, CDR1 is LNHDA and CDR2 is SQIVND (reference sequence). The CDR3 sequence: CASSIGGTGSTGELFF. The CDR3 bases are TGTGCCAGTAGTATAGGGGGGACAGGGTCCACCGGGGAGCTGTTTTTT.

The chain combines TRBV15 with TRBJ2-1; 8 bases map to TRBD2. The CDR3 sequence is 13 residues long. CDR1 and CDR2 (germline): LNHNV, YYDKDF (reference sequence). J gave up 9 bases and V 4 bases, and 5 bases lay outside the gene matches. The CDR3 region has the DNA TGTGCCACCAGCACCGCACTAGCGGTTGAGCAGTTCTTC. This encodes CATSTALAVEQFF.

This clone was observed a handful of times. The chain recombines TRBV3-1 (or the pseudogene TRBV3-2) with TRBJ2-7, with D tentatively TRBD1 (5 bases). V was clipped by 1 base and J by 1 base, with 8 bases between them. The CDR3 runs 14 residues. Germline CDR1 and CDR2: LGHDT and YNNKEL (reference sequence). CDR3 sequence (DNA): TGTGCCAGCAGCCAAGTCCAGGGTTCCTACGAGCAGTACTTC. The encoded protein is CASSQVQGSYEQYF.

The chain combines TRBV30 with TRBJ1-2; 8 bases are shared with TRBD1. Germline V gene data show CDR1 as GTSNPN and CDR2 as SVGIG (reference sequence). The CDR3 sequence is 17 residues long. V was pared by 0 bases and J by 4 bases, with 13 bases of the junction left unmatched. CDR3 sequence (DNA): TGTGCCTGGAGTGTACCTAAAAGGACAGGGTTGTTCTATGGCTACACCTTC. The encoded protein is CAWSVPKRTGLFYGYTF.

The V call is TRBV5-1, the J call TRBJ1-5; 10 bases match TRBD1. Germline V CDR1 and CDR2: SGHRS, YFSETQ. This CDR3 comprises 16 residues. Trimming removed 5 bases from V and 2 bases from J; junction bases left unmatched: 7. CDR3 in amino acids: CASSRDGTGGNQPQHF. For the CDR3, the DNA is TGCGCCAGCAGTCGAGATGGGACAGGGGGCAATCAGCCCCAGCATTTT. The full variable domain, completed using reference TRBV5-1 and TRBJ1-5, is KAGVTQTPRYLIKTRGQQVTLSCSPISGHRSVSWYQQTPGQGLQFLFEYFSETQRNKGNFPGRFSGRQFSNSRSEMNVSTLELGDSALYLCASSRDGTGGNQPQHFGDGTRLSIL.